The clone carrying this TCR beta chain was seen once. Its specificity is not known. Other DNA sequences of this sample code for an identical CDR3. This specimen comes from a study of T cell responses to AZD1222 COVID-19 vaccine. TCRdb's table, derived via immunoSEQ multiplex PCR, lists solely in-frame clones and lacks some. The data hold approximately 120,000 clones, with roughly nine tenths observed a single time. Germline V gene sequence: CDR1 SGHTA, CDR2 FQGNSA. This CDR3 contains 14 residues. With V trimmed by 5 bases and J by 2 bases, 3 bases remained unmatched. Study-wide results and caveats: Nearly half of the spike-specific TCRs reportedly recognize variant regions that carry no mutations. Donors skewed white British and female; clonal diversity was possibly underestimated. No day 14 peak samples; only post-peak repertoires were characterized.

The chain carries TRBV7-2 and TRBJ2-3, with 8 bases fitting TRBD2. Material: peripheral blood, obtained on day 0 of AZD1222 vaccination. The clonotype originates from an adult in good health. CDR3 loop: CASSLGLATDTQYF. The CDR3 bases are TGTGCCAGCAGCCTCGGACTAGCCACAGATACGCAGTATTTT. The full variable domain, its missing parts supplied by reference TRBV7-2 and TRBJ2-3, is GAGVSQSPSNKVTEKGKDVELRCDPISGHTALYWYRQSLGQGLEFLIYFQGNSAPDKSGLPSDRFSAERTGGSVSTLTIQRTQQEDSAVYLCASSLGLATDTQYFGPGTRLTVL.